These 18 T cell receptor beta chains originate from one sample sequenced in a study of cytomegalovirus exposure and HLA in healthy donors. The PCR was carried out with 60 Vbeta primers and 13 Jbeta primers. Here immunoSEQ multiplex PCR was the method, and the copy in TCRdb shows in-frame clones only, minus some. Of around 130,000 clones in the sample, 75% were seen once. The specimen sequenced was PBMCs. The source of these receptors is a woman in her thirties or forties in good health and CMV-seropositive.

V gene TRBV9 combines with J gene TRBJ2-7; D is uncertain. The germline V gene encodes CDR1 SGDLS and CDR2 YYNGEE. The V and J ends lost 4 bases and 3 bases respectively, with 11 bases between them. The CDR3 runs 13 residues. The CDR3: CASSTNRFYEQYF. As DNA, the CDR3 is TGTGCCAGCAGCACGAACCGGTTCTACGAGCAGTACTTC.

This chain connects TRBV28 to TRBJ2-7; 10 bases are shared with TRBD1. After removal of 3 bases from V and 12 bases from J, the junction contained 14 bases not matched to a gene. From germline, CDR1 is MDHEN and CDR2 SYDVKM. This CDR3 is 15 amino acids long. The CDR3 region has the DNA TGTGCCAGCAGTTTCCACCCGGGACAGGGGACTTTGGGGTACTTC. This translates into CASSFHPGQGTLGYF.

The V and J genes are TRBV30 and TRBJ1-6; D is undetermined. The germline V gene encodes CDR1 GTSNPN and CDR2 SVGIG (reference sequence). The CDR3 extends over 14 amino acids. V was pared by 0 bases and J by 2 bases, with 5 bases between. The CDR3, as DNA: TGTGCCTGGAGTGTACTCACCTATAATTCACCCCTCCACTTT. Translated: CAWSVLTYNSPLHF.

This clone was picked up a small number of times. The V gene is TRBV25-1, the J gene TRBJ2-5; tentatively, D is TRBD1 (6 bases). The ends were cut back, 7 bases at V and 2 bases at J, with 8 bases in the middle. The CDR3 runs 12 residues. Germline loops: CDR1 MGHDK, CDR2 SYGVNS. Here the CDR3 DNA reads TGTGCCAGCACAGGGGAACAAGAGACCCAGTACTTC. This encodes CASTGEQETQYF.

V and J are TRBV4-1 and TRBJ1-6; D remains unclear. Germline CDR1 is MGHRA and CDR2 is YSYEKL. V lost 1 base to trimming and J lost 8 bases, with 21 bases between them. This CDR3 is 18 amino acids long. CDR3 residues: CASSQASRTSGEYSPLHF. CDR3 sequence (DNA): TGCGCCAGCAGCCAAGCCTCGCGAACTTCCGGAGAGTATTCACCCCTCCACTTT.

V usage is TRBV29-1 and J usage is TRBJ2-7, with TRBD1 matching over 9 bases. The CDR3 is 12 amino acids. Germline V gene lookup returns CDR1 SQVTM and CDR2 ANQGSEA. With V trimmed by 6 bases and J by 7 bases, 7 bases remained unmatched. The CDR3 here is CSVGTGRREQYF. The CDR3 DNA sequence: TGCAGCGTAGGGACAGGGAGGAGGGAGCAGTACTTC.

The chain joins TRBV27 to TRBJ2-1; 7 positions match TRBD2. The J segment lost 0 bases and the V segment lost 4 bases, leaving 6 bases of the junction unmatched. Germline CDR1 reads MNHEY; CDR2 reads SMNVEV (reference sequence). The CDR3 spans 16 residues. CDR3 coding DNA: TGTGCCAGCAGTTCGGTAGCGGGCCTCTCCTACAATGAGCAGTTCTTC. It codes for CASSSVAGLSYNEQFF.

This sequence joins TRBV27 and TRBJ1-5; D remains ambiguous. This CDR3 is 14 amino acids long. The germline CDR1 and CDR2 sequences are MNHEY and SMNVEV (reference sequence). The V and J ends lost 3 bases and 0 bases respectively, with 6 bases between them. The CDR3 reads CASSFSDSNQPQHF. The CDR3 DNA sequence: TGTGCCAGCAGTTTTTCAGATAGCAATCAGCCCCAGCATTTT.

The rearrangement links TRBV9 to TRBJ2-7; D might be TRBD1 (5 bases). V lost 0 bases and J 5 bases, leaving 12 bases between the germline ends. Germline assignment: CDR1 SGDLS and CDR2 YYNGEE. The CDR3 runs 14 residues. The CDR3 nucleotides read TGTGCCAGCAGCGTAGGTCAGGGTGGCAACGAGCAGTACTTC. Residues: CASSVGQGGNEQYF.

The J gene is TRBJ2-3, the V gene TRBV11-1, with 9 bases identical to TRBD2. V dropped 4 bases and J dropped 2; count of bases not matched to a gene: 7. The CDR3 extends over 16 amino acids. Germline V CDR1 and CDR2: SGHAT, FQDESV (reference sequence). The CDR3 nucleotides are TGTGCCAGCAGCTCGGGACTAGCTGGGTACACAGATACGCAGTATTTT. As protein: CASSSGLAGYTDTQYF.

The V call is TRBV5-1, the J call TRBJ2-1; the match to TRBD2 covers 8 bases. V gave up 0 bases and J gave up 4 bases; unmatched junction bases: 12. From germline, CDR1 is SGHRS and CDR2 YFSETQ. CDR3 length equals 18 residues. CDR3 protein: CASSLAPGIAGFYNEQFF. The CDR3 DNA reads TGCGCCAGCAGCTTGGCCCCGGGGATAGCGGGATTTTACAATGAGCAGTTCTTC.

The chain uses TRBV6-5 and TRBJ1-3, with 8 bases aligning to TRBD1. The V gene's germline CDR1 is MNHEY and CDR2 SVGAGI. Trimming removed 5 bases from V and 7 bases from J; junction bases left unmatched: 10. The CDR3 consists of 15 residues. CDR3 amino acids: CASSGTGTGRNTIYF. In DNA, the CDR3 is TGTGCCAGCAGTGGCACCGGGACAGGTCGTAACACCATATATTTT.

The chain joins TRBV25-1 to TRBJ1-3; D unresolved. The CDR3 runs to 10 residues. Looked up from germline, CDR1 is MGHDK and CDR2 is SYGVNS. Trimming pared 6 bases from V and 8 bases from J, leaving 5 bases between. The CDR3: CASRADTIYF. The CDR3 coding sequence is TGTGCCAGCAGGGCTGACACCATATATTTT.

This clone was seen a few times. The V gene is TRBV5-6, the J gene TRBJ2-2; 15 nucleotides line up with TRBD2. Germline V gene sequence: CDR1 SGHDT, CDR2 YYEEEE. The V and J ends lost 2 bases and 6 bases, in that order; junction bases with no gene match: 2. This CDR3 is 16 amino acids long. CDR3 DNA sequence: TGTGCCAGCAGCTTCGGACTAGCGGGGGGGCCCGGGGAGCTGTTTTTT. It specifies CASSFGLAGGPGELFF.

The chain employs TRBV7-2 and TRBJ1-5, with D perhaps matching TRBD1 (5 bases). V gave up 6 bases and J gave up 2 bases, with 11 bases separating them. Germline V lookup: CDR1 SGHTA, CDR2 FQGNSA. The CDR3 totals 14 residues. CDR3 sequence reads: CASRPGSGNQPQHF. The CDR3 coding sequence is TGTGCCAGCAGACCAGGGTCCGGCAATCAGCCCCAGCATTTT.

The chain joins TRBV6-5 to TRBJ2-3; D is possibly TRBD2 (7 bases). The V and J ends lost 8 bases and 4 bases respectively, with 16 bases between them. Germline V lookup: CDR1 MNHEY, CDR2 SVGAGI. This CDR3 is 14 amino acids long. The CDR3: CASGGAQGADTQYF. The CDR3 coding sequence is TGTGCCAGCGGGGGGGCCCAGGGAGCAGATACGCAGTATTTT.

V usage is TRBV28 and J usage is TRBJ1-4; D is unclear. This CDR3 has 11 amino acids. Looked up from germline, CDR1 is MDHEN and CDR2 is SYDVKM. The V and J ends lost 5 bases and 11 bases respectively, with 9 bases between them. The CDR3 region has the DNA TGTGCCAGCAGTCTCGTTGCGAAACTGTTTTTT. Its protein product is CASSLVAKLFF.

The V and J genes are TRBV6-6 and TRBJ2-7; 8 bases line up with TRBD1. Germline loops: CDR1 MNHNY, CDR2 SVGAGI (reference sequence). The trim removed 9 bases at V and 7 bases at J, leaving 8 bases unmatched. This CDR3 region has 12 residues. CDR3 sequence: CASLQGAQEQYF. DNA for the CDR3: TGTGCCAGTCTGCAGGGGGCGCAGGAGCAGTACTTC.